This T cell receptor beta chain stems from a study of cytomegalovirus exposure and HLA in healthy donors. This PCR relied on a set of 60 Vbeta primers and 13 Jbeta primers. The assay was immunoSEQ multiplex PCR, and TCRdb's table has in-frame clones only and misses some. Among just over 200,000 clones listed, 75% to 90% were seen once. The CDR3 sequence is 14 residues long. The V segment lost 1 base and the J segment 8 bases; nucleotides outside the gene matches: 5. CDR1 and CDR2 from the germline V gene are SQVTM and ANQGSEA. The rearrangement uses TRBV29-1 and TRBJ2-1, with 10 bases that match TRBD2. The specimen sequenced was PBMCs. The TCR sequence derives from a woman aged 35 to 49 in good health and CMV-seronegative. The CDR3 DNA follows: TGCAGCGTTGAAGGGCTAGCGGGAGTAGATGAGCAGTTCTTC. It yields the protein CSVEGLAGVDEQFF.